This T cell receptor (beta chain) was identified in a study of neoadjuvant anti-PD-1 for oral cavity cancer (dated by TCRdb to the early 2020s). For the study in its entirety: Before undergoing curative-intent surgical resection, most patients got three to four biweekly nivolumab doses at 3 mg/kg. A fourth nivolumab dose was given around day 43 to patients without progression, and definitive surgical resection was performed in those patients on days 50-56. There were more than nine patients in the parent correlative cohort, and the response rate was around 35%. Patients with complete response, partial response or stable disease by RECIST 1.1 were defined as responders, whereas patients with progression were defined as non-responders. General study outcomes and caveats: Only a few patients per response group were included in the TCR analyses, and larger cohorts for validation were called for by the authors. After neoadjuvant nivolumab, T cell clonality (Gini index) in PBMCs was significantly higher in non-responders than in responders. Higher pretreatment blood Treg/Th17 ratios correlated with both higher pretreatment blood TCRbeta clonality and lower post-treatment tumor TCRbeta clonality.

Reading the label with the study, this specimen's time point is: before neoadjuvant nivolumab. None of the patients had received prior systemic or radiation treatment, and all were newly diagnosed with stage II-IVA oral cavity squamous cell carcinoma. Everyone in the cohort had locally advanced, HPV-negative oral cavity squamous cell carcinoma. Peripheral blood mononuclear cells were analyzed directly and were not maintained or expanded in culture. Samples came from a longitudinal correlative study of a single-arm phase II trial of neoadjuvant nivolumab in oral cavity squamous cell carcinoma. Genomic DNA-based TCRbeta sequencing was performed on subject-matched pre- and post-treatment PBMCs and tumors from three responders and three non-responders. Peripheral blood mononuclear cells were collected before nivolumab treatment and were collected again after treatment, at the time of surgery. The Maxwell RSC DNA from Cells kit was used to isolate genomic DNA from PBMCs.

The CDR3, cysteine through phenylalanine, is 17 amino acids long. Kept here is only the CDR3 DNA, which spans 51 bases and is read in frame from base 1. Per the germline V gene, SGHVS is the CDR1 and FQNEAQ is the CDR2. Trimming removed 0 bases from V and 3 bases from J; the gene matches leave 8 bases unexplained. For deep sequencing of PBMC libraries, mostly around 480 ng of input genomic DNA was used, and six replicates were run per sample. Following the manufacturer's instructions, the team built TCRbeta libraries using the immunoSEQ hsTCRbeta kit. The finished libraries were brought together in one pool at 2.5 to 3.5 nM, which was then read using an Illumina NovaSeq 6000 S4 flow cell. The authors' pipeline ran thus. The immunoSEQ Analyzer was used for raw data preprocessing and quality control. The analysis was limited to productive rearrangements, and each clonotype was defined by a unique CDR3 amino acid sequence. Repertoire clonality was estimated as the Gini-Simpson index, computed with the R package tcR. Student's t test was used to compare Gini indices, and Pearson correlation was used to assess associations with tumor size change. TCRdb stores this immuneACCESS table with in-frame sequences only. Part of the clones is absent; in the studies checked, under half of the shortfall reflects unresolved V genes, and no reason is known for the rest. The V and J calls and clone size were taken over from that table, and D and trimming were inferred from the DNA. The sample table lists about 6,600 clones, approximately 80% of them with a count of one. 3.2% of the sample is in the top ten clones.

For this clone: Its cognate antigen has yet to be identified. No base-level quality is on record; no much larger clone is a single base apart.

The rearrangement combines TRBV7-8 with TRBJ1-2, and TRBD1 matches 9 of the central bases. Sequenced material: PBMCs, taken before nivolumab (anti-PD-1) treatment. The clonotype was recovered from a person aged 40 to 85 with oral cavity squamous cell carcinoma. CDR3 reads: CASSLASRGQGHYGYTF. Here is the DNA: TGTGCCAGCAGCTTAGCGAGTAGGGGACAGGGTCACTATGGCTACACCTTC.